A selection of T cell receptor beta chains follows, all from one sample in a study of Ad26.COV2.S vaccination and SARS-CoV-2 variants. Clones were sequenced by immunoSEQ multiplex PCR, and TCRdb holds only the in-frame ones, with some missing. The sample comprises around 350,000 clones, 90% to 95% of which are singletons, and under 5% rests with the top ten. This sample comprised peripheral blood, obtained after recovery from COVID-19. Every receptor here comes from a human donor who had recovered from COVID-19. Each CDR3 is given with its conserved first and last residue. The D gene is left open where the match is weak.

v_call: TRBV19; d_call: TRBD2; j_call: TRBJ2-7; cdr3_aa: CASSTLAGDFYEQYF; cdr3_nt: TGTGCCAGTAGCACGCTAGCGGGGGATTTCTACGAGCAGTACTTC
v_call: TRBV27; d_call: -; j_call: TRBJ2-3; cdr3_aa: CASSSLGVDTQYF; cdr3_nt: TGTGCCAGCAGTTCCCTAGGGGTTGATACGCAGTATTTT
v_call: TRBV5-1; d_call: TRBD1; j_call: TRBJ1-4; cdr3_aa: CASSLKDTGTGRNNEKLFF; cdr3_nt: TGCGCCAGCAGCTTAAAAGATACCGGGACAGGGCGTAATAATGAAAAACTGTTTTTT
v_call: TRBV27; d_call: -; j_call: TRBJ1-5; cdr3_aa: CASSPGSGSNQPQHF; cdr3_nt: TGTGCCAGCAGCCCAGGGTCTGGGAGCAATCAGCCCCAGCATTTT
v_call: TRBV29-1; d_call: -; j_call: TRBJ1-2; cdr3_aa: CSVEASGYTF; cdr3_nt: TGCAGCGTTGAAGCATCTGGCTACACCTTC
v_call: TRBV9; d_call: TRBD1; j_call: TRBJ1-1; cdr3_aa: CASSVGQGLVNTEAFF; cdr3_nt: TGTGCCAGCAGCGTAGGACAGGGCTTGGTGAACACTGAAGCTTTCTTT
v_call: TRBV4-3; d_call: -; j_call: TRBJ2-2; cdr3_aa: CASSQVTVNTGELFF; cdr3_nt: TGCGCCAGCAGCCAAGTAACAGTGAACACCGGGGAGCTGTTTTTT
v_call: TRBV4-1; d_call: -; j_call: TRBJ1-4; cdr3_aa: CASSQDLRQATNEKLFF; cdr3_nt: TGCGCCAGCAGCCAAGACCTGCGACAGGCAACTAATGAAAAACTGTTTTTT
v_call: TRBV7-9; d_call: -; j_call: TRBJ1-1; cdr3_aa: CASSLLQGGTEAFF; cdr3_nt: TGTGCCAGCAGCTTACTGCAGGGTGGCACTGAAGCTTTCTTT
v_call: TRBV4-1; d_call: -; j_call: TRBJ1-1; cdr3_aa: CASSQDLNTEAFF; cdr3_nt: TGCGCCAGCAGCCAAGACCTGAACACTGAAGCTTTCTTT
v_call: TRBV5-5; d_call: -; j_call: TRBJ2-1; cdr3_aa: CASSLWEPIFYNEQFF; cdr3_nt: TGTGCCAGCAGCTTGTGGGAGCCGATATTCTACAATGAGCAGTTCTTC
v_call: TRBV27; d_call: -; j_call: TRBJ2-2; cdr3_aa: CASSLFRVPGADRDTGELFF; cdr3_nt: TGTGCCAGCAGTTTATTTCGGGTCCCAGGGGCGGATCGGGACACCGGGGAGCTGTTTTTT
v_call: TRBV10-3; d_call: TRBD2; j_call: TRBJ2-3; cdr3_aa: CAISELWTSGGAGGTDTQYF; cdr3_nt: TGTGCCATCAGTGAGTTGTGGACTAGCGGGGGGGCTGGAGGCACAGATACGCAGTATTTT
v_call: TRBV9; d_call: -; j_call: TRBJ2-5; cdr3_aa: CASSNLETQYF; cdr3_nt: TGTGCCAGCAGCAACCTAGAGACCCAGTACTTC
v_call: TRBV10-3; d_call: TRBD1; j_call: TRBJ1-1; cdr3_aa: CAIRGQPNTEAFF; cdr3_nt: TGTGCCATCAGGGGACAGCCGAACACTGAAGCTTTCTTT
v_call: TRBV18; d_call: -; j_call: TRBJ2-5; cdr3_aa: CASSLEGQRVWTQYF; cdr3_nt: TGTGCCAGCTCTCTCGAGGGACAGCGGGTTTGGACCCAGTACTTC
v_call: TRBV7-9; d_call: TRBD1; j_call: TRBJ1-1; cdr3_aa: CASSPKGQGNTEAFF; cdr3_nt: TGTGCCAGCAGCCCGAAGGGACAGGGGAACACTGAAGCTTTCTTT
v_call: TRBV18; d_call: -; j_call: TRBJ1-2; cdr3_aa: CASSPRRDGDNYGYTF; cdr3_nt: TGTGCCAGCTCACCAAGACGGGACGGAGATAACTATGGCTACACCTTC
v_call: TRBV3-1/TRBV3-2; d_call: -; j_call: TRBJ2-7; cdr3_aa: CASSPIQKSYEQYF; cdr3_nt: TGTGCCAGCAGCCCCATACAGAAATCCTACGAGCAGTACTTC
v_call: TRBV10-2; d_call: -; j_call: TRBJ2-7; cdr3_aa: CASGYSSSYEQYF; cdr3_nt: TGCGCGAGCGGCTACAGTTCCTCCTACGAGCAGTACTTC
v_call: TRBV7-8; d_call: -; j_call: TRBJ1-1; cdr3_aa: CASSSGPNTEAFF; cdr3_nt: TGTGCCAGCAGCTCGGGACCTAACACTGAAGCTTTCTTT
v_call: TRBV27; d_call: -; j_call: TRBJ2-5; cdr3_aa: CASGTLETQYF; cdr3_nt: TGTGCCAGCGGGACTTTGGAGACCCAGTACTTC
v_call: TRBV10-3; d_call: -; j_call: TRBJ1-2; cdr3_aa: CAISEIGKDYGYTF; cdr3_nt: TGTGCCATCAGTGAAATAGGGAAGGACTATGGCTACACCTTC